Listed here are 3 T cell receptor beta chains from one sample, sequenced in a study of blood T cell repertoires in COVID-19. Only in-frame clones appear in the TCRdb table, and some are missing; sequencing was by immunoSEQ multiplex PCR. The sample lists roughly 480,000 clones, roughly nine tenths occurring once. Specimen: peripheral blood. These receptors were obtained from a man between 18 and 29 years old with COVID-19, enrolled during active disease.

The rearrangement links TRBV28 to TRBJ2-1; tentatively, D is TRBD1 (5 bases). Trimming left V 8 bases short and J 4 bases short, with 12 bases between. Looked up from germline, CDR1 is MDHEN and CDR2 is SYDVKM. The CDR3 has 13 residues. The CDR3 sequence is CASGVDSYNEQFF. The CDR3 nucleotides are TGTGCCAGCGGGGTAGACAGTTACAATGAGCAGTTCTTC.

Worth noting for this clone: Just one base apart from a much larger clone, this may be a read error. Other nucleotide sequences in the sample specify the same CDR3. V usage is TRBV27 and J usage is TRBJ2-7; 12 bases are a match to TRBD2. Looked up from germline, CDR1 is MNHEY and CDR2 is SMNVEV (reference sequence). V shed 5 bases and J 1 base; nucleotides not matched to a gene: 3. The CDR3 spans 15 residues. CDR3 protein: CASSRTSGTSYEQYF. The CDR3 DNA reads TGTGCCAGCAGTCGGACTAGCGGGACTTCCTACGAGCAGTACTTC.

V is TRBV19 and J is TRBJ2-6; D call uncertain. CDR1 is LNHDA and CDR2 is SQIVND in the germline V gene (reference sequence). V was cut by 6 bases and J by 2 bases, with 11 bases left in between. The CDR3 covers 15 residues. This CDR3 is CASRAGLAGANVLTF. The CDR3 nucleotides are TGTGCCAGTAGGGCAGGTCTTGCTGGGGCCAACGTCCTGACTTTC. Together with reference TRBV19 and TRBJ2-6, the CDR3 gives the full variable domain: DGGITQSPKYLFRKEGQNVTLSCEQNLNHDAMYWYRQDPGQGLRLIYYSQIVNDFQKGDIAEGYSVSREKKESFPLTVTSAQKNPTAFYLCASRAGLAGANVLTFGAGSRLTVL.